The clone carrying this TCR beta chain was found a few times. Antigen: not known. Distinct nucleotide sequences in the sample also encode this CDR3. This specimen comes from a study of shared clonotypes between healthy human individuals. Study outcomes and limitations: Sampling was confined to blood; repertoires within tissues likely differ.

Authors' data handling: ImmunoSEQ sequences covered only the junction and lacked quality scores; filtering therefore differed. The table came from immunoSEQ multiplex PCR; TCRdb's copy has only in-frame clones and leaves some out. That table gives V, J and clone size, and the DNA gave D and trimming. The sample comprises 450,000 to 600,000 clones, 70% to 80% of which are singletons, and 10% to 15% rests with the top ten. Free of recent acute infections or vaccinations, the donors were healthy HIV-negative adults. The unsorted samples had around 88 million PBMCs used for genomic DNA. Looked up from germline, CDR1 is SGHTA and CDR2 is FQGTGA. V shed 8 bases and J 4 bases; nucleotides not matched to a gene: 8. The length of the CDR3 is 14 residues.

The V gene is TRBV7-3, the J gene TRBJ2-7, with 10 bases aligning to TRBD2. This receptor was taken from a woman between 35 and 50 years old in good health. Some clones in this sample may be carry-over from other donors' samples. Sequenced: PBMCs. The CDR3 spells CASSPSGSKYEQYF. The CDR3 nucleotides are TGTGCCAGCTCTCCTAGCGGGAGTAAGTACGAGCAGTACTTC.